This TCR beta chain is drawn from a study of T cell repertoires in cytomegalovirus infection. Study summary: Used in the study were CMV epitopes, some recently identified and HLA-C-restricted, others well-studied and HLA-B-restricted. Carrying CMV and the relevant HLA type showed in public TCR beta signatures. General study findings and limits: The ex vivo response showed dominance by HLA-C-restricted CMV-specific TCR beta clonotypes.

The table lists this clonotype with a few counts. The target antigen is unknown. TCRdb called the reads again in MiXCR, with one record for every CDR3 protein. The sample has fewer than 950,000 distinct CDR3 sequences; less than 35% are singletons. Trimming removed 4 bases from V and 1 base from J, with 15 bases in between. CDR3 length: 16 amino acids. Germline lookup yields CDR1 SNHLY and CDR2 FYNNEI. This TCR derives from a human donor in good health (CMV status not recorded). Some clones in this sample may be carry-over from other donors' samples. Source: cultured CD8+ T cells from PBMCs, taken from culture after CMV antigen stimulation. The chain recombines TRBV2 with TRBJ2-3, with D tentatively TRBD2 (5 bases). The CDR3 spells CASSGSGWVGTDTQYF. CDR3 in DNA: TGTGCCAGCAGTGGCTCGGGGTGGGTCGGCACAGATACGCAGTATTTT.